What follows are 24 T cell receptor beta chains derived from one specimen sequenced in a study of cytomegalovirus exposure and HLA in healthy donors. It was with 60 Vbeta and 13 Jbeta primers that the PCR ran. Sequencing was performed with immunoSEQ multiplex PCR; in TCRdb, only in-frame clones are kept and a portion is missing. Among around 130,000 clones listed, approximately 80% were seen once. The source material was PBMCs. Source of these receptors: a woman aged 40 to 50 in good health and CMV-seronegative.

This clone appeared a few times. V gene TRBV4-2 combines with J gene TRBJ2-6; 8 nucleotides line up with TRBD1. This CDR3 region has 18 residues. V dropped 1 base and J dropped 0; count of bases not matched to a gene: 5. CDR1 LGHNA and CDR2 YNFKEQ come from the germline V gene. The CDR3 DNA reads TGTGCCAGCAGCCAAGTACAGGGGGTCCTCTCTGGGGCCAACGTCCTGACTTTC. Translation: CASSQVQGVLSGANVLTF.

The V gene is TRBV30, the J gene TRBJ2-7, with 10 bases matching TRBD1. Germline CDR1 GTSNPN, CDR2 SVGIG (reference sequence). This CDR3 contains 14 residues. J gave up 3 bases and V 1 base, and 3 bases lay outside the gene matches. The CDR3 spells CAWSGTGGIYEQYF. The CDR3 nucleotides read TGTGCCTGGAGTGGGACAGGGGGTATCTACGAGCAGTACTTC.

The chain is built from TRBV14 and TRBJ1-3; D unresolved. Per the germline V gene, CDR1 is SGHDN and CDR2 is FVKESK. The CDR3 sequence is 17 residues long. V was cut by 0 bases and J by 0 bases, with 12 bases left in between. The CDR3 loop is CASSQDRLLSSGNTIYF. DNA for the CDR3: TGTGCCAGCAGCCAAGATCGACTCCTGAGCTCTGGAAACACCATATATTTT.

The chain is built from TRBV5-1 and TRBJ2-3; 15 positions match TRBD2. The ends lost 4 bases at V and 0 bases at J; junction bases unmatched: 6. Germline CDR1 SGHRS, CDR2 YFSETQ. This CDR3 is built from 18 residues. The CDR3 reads CASSQGLAGGTSTDTQYF. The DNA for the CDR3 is TGCGCCAGCAGCCAAGGACTAGCGGGGGGGACTAGCACAGATACGCAGTATTTT. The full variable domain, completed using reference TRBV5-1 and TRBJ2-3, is KAGVTQTPRYLIKTRGQQVTLSCSPISGHRSVSWYQQTPGQGLQFLFEYFSETQRNKGNFPGRFSGRQFSNSRSEMNVSTLELGDSALYLCASSQGLAGGTSTDTQYFGPGTRLTVL.

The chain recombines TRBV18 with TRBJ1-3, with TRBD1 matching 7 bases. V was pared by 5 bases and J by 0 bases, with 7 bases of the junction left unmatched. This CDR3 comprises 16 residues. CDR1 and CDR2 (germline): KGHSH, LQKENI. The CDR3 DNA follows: TGTGCCAGCTCATCCGGGACAGCGGACTCTGGAAACACCATATATTTT. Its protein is CASSSGTADSGNTIYF.

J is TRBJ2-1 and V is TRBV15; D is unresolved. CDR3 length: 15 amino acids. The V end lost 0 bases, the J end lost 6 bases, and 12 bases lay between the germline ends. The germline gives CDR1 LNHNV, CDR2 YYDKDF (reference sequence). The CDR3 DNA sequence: TGTGCCACCAGCAGAGATCGACTGCTCGTCAATGAGCAGTTCTTC. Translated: CATSRDRLLVNEQFF.

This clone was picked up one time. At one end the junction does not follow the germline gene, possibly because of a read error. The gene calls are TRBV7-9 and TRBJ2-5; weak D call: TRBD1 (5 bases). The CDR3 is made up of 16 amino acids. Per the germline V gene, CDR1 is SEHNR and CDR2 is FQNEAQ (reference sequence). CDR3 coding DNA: TGTTCCAGCAGCTTATTGACAGATAAGTACCAAGAGACCCAGTACTTC. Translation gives CSSSLLTDKYQETQYF.

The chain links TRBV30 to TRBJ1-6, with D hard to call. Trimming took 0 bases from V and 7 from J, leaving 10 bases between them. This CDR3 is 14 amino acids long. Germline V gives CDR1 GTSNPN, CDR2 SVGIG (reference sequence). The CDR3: CAWSVPGGNSPLHF. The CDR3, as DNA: TGTGCCTGGAGTGTACCGGGCGGGAATTCACCCCTCCACTTT.

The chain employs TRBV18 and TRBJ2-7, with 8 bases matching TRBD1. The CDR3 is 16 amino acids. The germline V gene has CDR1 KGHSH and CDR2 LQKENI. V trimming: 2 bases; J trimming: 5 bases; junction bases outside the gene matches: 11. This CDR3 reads CASSPEAGGLKNEQYF. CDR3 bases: TGTGCCAGCTCACCAGAGGCAGGGGGCCTGAAGAACGAGCAGTACTTC.

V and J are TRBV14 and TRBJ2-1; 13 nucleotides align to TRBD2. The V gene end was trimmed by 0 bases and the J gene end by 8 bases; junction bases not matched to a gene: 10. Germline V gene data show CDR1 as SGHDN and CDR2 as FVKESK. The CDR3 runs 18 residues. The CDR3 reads CASSQDLTSGGTGDEQFF. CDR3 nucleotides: TGTGCCAGCAGCCAAGATCTGACTAGCGGGGGGACGGGGGATGAGCAGTTCTTC.

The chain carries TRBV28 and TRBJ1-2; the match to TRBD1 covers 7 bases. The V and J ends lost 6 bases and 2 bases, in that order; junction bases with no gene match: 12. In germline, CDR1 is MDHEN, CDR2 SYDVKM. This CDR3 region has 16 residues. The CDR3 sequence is CASSILQTGKNYGYTF. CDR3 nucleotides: TGTGCCAGCAGCATCCTCCAGACAGGGAAAAACTATGGCTACACCTTC.

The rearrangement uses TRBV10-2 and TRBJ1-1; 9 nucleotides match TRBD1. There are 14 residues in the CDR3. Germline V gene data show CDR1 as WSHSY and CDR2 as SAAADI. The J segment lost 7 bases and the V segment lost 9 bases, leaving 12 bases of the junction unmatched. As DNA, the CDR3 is TGCGCCAGTACAACCAATAGACAGGGGGGTGAAGCTTTCTTT. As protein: CASTTNRQGGEAFF.

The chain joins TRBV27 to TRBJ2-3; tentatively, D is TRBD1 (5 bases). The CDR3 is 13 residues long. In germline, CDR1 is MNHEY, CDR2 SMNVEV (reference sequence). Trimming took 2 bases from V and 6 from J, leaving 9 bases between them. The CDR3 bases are TGTGCCAGCAGTTTACGAAACAGGGATACGCAGTATTTT. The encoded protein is CASSLRNRDTQYF.

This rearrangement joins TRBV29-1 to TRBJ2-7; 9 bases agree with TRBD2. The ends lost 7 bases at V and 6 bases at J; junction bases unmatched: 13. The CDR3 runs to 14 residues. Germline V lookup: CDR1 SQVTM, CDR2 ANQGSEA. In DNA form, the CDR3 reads TGCAGCGCGAGAAGAGAAGCGGGGGGAGGCGAGCAGTACTTC. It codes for CSARREAGGGEQYF.

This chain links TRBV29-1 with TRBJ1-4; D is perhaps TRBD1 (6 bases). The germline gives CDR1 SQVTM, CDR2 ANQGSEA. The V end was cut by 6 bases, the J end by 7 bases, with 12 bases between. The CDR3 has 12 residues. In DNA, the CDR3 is TGCAGCGTACATATACAGGGTGAAAAACTGTTTTTT. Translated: CSVHIQGEKLFF. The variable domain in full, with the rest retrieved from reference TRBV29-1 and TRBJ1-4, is SAVISQKPSRDICQRGTSLTIQCQVDSQVTMMFWYRQQPGQSLTLIATANQGSEATYESGFVIDKFPISRPNLTFSTLTVSNMSPEDSSIYLCSVHIQGEKLFFGSGTQLSVL.

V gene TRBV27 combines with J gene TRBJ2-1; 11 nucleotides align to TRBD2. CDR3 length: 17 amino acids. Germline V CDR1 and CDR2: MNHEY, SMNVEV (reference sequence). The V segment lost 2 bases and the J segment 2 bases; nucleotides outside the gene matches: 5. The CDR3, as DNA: TGTGCCAGCAGTTTAGCCCCTAGCGGGGGGACCTACAATGAGCAGTTCTTC. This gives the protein CASSLAPSGGTYNEQFF.

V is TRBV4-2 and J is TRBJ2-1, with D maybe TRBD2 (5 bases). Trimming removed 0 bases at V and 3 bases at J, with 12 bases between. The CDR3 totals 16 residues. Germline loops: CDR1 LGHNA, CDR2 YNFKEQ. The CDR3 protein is CASSQERRAVYNEQFF. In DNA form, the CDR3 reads TGTGCCAGCAGCCAAGAGAGGCGGGCGGTCTACAATGAGCAGTTCTTC.

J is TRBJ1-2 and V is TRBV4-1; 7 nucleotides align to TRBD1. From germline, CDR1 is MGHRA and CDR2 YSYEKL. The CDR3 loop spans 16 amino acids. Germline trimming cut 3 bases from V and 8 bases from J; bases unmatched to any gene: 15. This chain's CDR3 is CASSQGGTGEGRGYTF. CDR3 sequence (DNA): TGCGCCAGCAGCCAGGGAGGTACAGGGGAAGGTCGCGGCTACACCTTC.

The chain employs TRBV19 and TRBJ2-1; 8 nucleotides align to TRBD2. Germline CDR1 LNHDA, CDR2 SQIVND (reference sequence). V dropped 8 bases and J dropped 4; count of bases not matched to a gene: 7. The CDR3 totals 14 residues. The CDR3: CASRAVAGYNEQFF. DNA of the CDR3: TGTGCCAGTCGAGCCGTAGCGGGGTACAATGAGCAGTTCTTC.

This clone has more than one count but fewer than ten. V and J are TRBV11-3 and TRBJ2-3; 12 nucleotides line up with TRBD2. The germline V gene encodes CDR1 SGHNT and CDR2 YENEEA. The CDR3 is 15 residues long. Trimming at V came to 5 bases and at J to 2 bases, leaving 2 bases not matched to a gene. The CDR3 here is CASSLAGGFTDTQYF. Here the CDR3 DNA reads TGTGCCAGCAGCCTAGCGGGGGGGTTCACAGATACGCAGTATTTT.

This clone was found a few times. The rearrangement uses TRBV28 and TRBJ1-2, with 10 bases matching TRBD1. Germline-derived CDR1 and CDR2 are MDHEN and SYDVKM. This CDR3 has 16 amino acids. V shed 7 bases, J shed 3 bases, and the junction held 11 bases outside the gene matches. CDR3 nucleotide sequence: TGTGCCAGCACAAACCACCGGGACAGGGGTGACTATGGCTACACCTTC. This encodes CASTNHRDRGDYGYTF.

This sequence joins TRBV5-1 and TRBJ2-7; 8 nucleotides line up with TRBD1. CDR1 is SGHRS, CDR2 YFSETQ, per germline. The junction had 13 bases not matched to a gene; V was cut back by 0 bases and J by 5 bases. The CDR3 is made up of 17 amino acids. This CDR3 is CASSLARETGAIHEQYF. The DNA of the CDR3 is TGCGCCAGCAGCTTGGCCAGGGAGACAGGGGCCATCCACGAGCAGTACTTC.

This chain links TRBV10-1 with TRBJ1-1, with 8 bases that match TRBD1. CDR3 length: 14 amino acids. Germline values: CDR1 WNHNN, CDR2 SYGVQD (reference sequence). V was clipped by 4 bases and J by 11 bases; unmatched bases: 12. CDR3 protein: CASSARDRSLGAFF. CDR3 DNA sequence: TGCGCCAGCAGTGCCCGGGACAGGAGCCTTGGGGCTTTCTTT.

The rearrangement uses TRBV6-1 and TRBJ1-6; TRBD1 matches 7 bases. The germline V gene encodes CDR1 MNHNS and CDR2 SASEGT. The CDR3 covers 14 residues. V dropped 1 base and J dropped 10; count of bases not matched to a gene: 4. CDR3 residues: CASSEVQGRSPLHF. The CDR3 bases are TGTGCCAGCAGTGAAGTACAGGGGCGGTCACCCCTCCACTTT.